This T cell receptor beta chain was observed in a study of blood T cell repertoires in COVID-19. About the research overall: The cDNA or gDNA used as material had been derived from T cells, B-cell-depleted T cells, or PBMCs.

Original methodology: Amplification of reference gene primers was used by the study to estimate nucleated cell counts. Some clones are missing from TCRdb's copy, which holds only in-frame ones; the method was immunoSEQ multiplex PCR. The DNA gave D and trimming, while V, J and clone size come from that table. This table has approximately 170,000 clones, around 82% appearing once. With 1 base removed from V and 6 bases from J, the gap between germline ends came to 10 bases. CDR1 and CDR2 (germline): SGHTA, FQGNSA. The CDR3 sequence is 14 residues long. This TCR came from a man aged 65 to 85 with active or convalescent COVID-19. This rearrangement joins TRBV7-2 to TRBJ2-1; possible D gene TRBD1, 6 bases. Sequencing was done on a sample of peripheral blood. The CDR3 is CASSLVFRGNEQFF. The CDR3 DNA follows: TGTGCCAGCAGCTTAGTATTCAGGGGCAATGAGCAGTTCTTC.